This T cell receptor (beta chain) was documented in a study of shared clonotypes between healthy human individuals. Germline CDR1 reads KGHSH; CDR2 reads LQKENI. CDR3 length: 15 amino acids. The germline V and J ends were trimmed by 4 bases and 7 bases, with 16 bases remaining between them. Naive CD8 cells, CD45RO-negative and positively selected for CCR7, excluded terminally differentiated effector memory CD45RA+ cells. Assay used: immunoSEQ multiplex PCR; TCRdb lists only in-frame clones, some missing. The sample contains some 1,900,000 clones, approximately 94% of which appear only once. The chain carries TRBV18 and TRBJ1-4; no definite D call. The sequenced sample consisted of naive CD8+ T cells sorted from blood. This receptor was identified in a man younger than 35 in good health. CDR3 DNA: TGTGCCAGCTCACTCCTGAAAGGGTCGATTGAAAAACTGTTTTTT. Its translation is CASSLLKGSIEKLFF.